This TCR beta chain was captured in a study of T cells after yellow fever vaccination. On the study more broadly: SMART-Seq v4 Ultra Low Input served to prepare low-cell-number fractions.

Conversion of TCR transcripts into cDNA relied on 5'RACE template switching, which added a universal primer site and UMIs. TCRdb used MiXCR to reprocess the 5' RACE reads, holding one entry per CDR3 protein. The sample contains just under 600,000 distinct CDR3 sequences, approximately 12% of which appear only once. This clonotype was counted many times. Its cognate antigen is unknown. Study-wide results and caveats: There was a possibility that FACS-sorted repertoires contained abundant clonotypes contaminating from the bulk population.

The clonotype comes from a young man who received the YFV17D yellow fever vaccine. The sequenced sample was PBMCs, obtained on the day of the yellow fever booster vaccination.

The CDR3 sequence: CSVQTGSSNEQYF. CDR3 bases: TGCAGCGTTCAAACAGGGAGCAGCAACGAGCAGTACTTC. The gene calls are TRBV29-1 and TRBJ2-7; tentatively, D is TRBD1 (6 bases). CDR1 is SQVTM, CDR2 ANQGSEA, per germline. Trimming took 5 bases from V and 5 from J, leaving 16 bases between them. CDR3 length equals 13 residues.